This entry is about one T cell receptor beta chain. As yet, its antigen is unknown. The data are from a study of vaccination effects on CD4 cells after COVID-19. Method: immunoSEQ multiplex PCR; TCRdb's copy keeps in-frame clones and lacks some. Here the sample spans 70,000 to 95,000 clones, 60% to 80% being singletons. The ends were cut back, 1 base at V and 8 bases at J, with 12 bases in the middle. This CDR3 has 13 residues. Germline V lookup: CDR1 SGHRS, CDR2 YFSETQ. ViraFEST used viral peptide pools to expand antigen-specific CD4+ T cells before sequencing. Once cultured for approximately ten days, the cells underwent separation to obtain CD4+ T cells. As their vaccination, participants received two doses of either BNT162b2 or mRNA-1273. Cultivation was performed at some 1.9 million PBMC per well with 10 IU/ml IL-2 and approximately 9.2 ug/ml peptides added. Half the medium was replaced with IL-2 medium on days 3 and 7.

Study-wide findings and caveats: Common cold coronavirus cross-reactivity was shown by only 1 of 255 vaccine-induced clones in healthy vaccinees. Limitations: small convalescent group and missing early post-infection timepoints.

The sequence came from a human donor who received a COVID-19 vaccine. The rearrangement uses TRBV5-1 and TRBJ1-2; possibly TRBD1 for D (6 bases). The sequencing used CD4+ T cells from PBMCs cultured with HCoV-OC43 spike peptides, collected after COVID-19 vaccination. Sample subset: HCoV-OC43 spike overlapping peptide pool stimulation. The CDR3 DNA sequence: TGCGCCAGCAGCTTGACAGGGAAGGAGGGCTACACCTTC. It translates to CASSLTGKEGYTF.